These 26 T cell receptor beta chains share one sample of origin, sequenced in a study of shared clonotypes between healthy human individuals. Profiled with immunoSEQ multiplex PCR; TCRdb holds only in-frame clones, not every one. The sample lists around 95,000 clones, approximately 51% occurring once. Sequencing used PBMCs. These receptors were taken from a woman aged 35 to 49 in good health. Some clones in this sample may be carry-over from other donors' samples.

Many counts were recorded for this clone. This chain joins TRBV11-2 and TRBJ2-7; 10 bases agree with TRBD2. The germline CDR1 and CDR2 sequences are SGHAT and FQNNGV. CDR3 length equals 15 residues. V trimming: 3 bases; J trimming: 3 bases; junction bases outside the gene matches: 5. The CDR3 protein is CASSLSSGRIYEQYF. The CDR3 bases are TGTGCCAGCAGCTTGTCTAGCGGGAGAATCTACGAGCAGTACTTC.

The chain uses TRBV14 and TRBJ2-3; D is undetermined. The CDR3 spans 11 residues. V dropped 1 base and J dropped 7 bases, with 3 bases sitting between them. Looked up from germline, CDR1 is SGHDN and CDR2 is FVKESK. The CDR3 sequence: CASSQVYTQYF. CDR3 DNA sequence: TGTGCCAGCAGCCAAGTTTATACGCAGTATTTT.

This clone appeared many times. V usage is TRBV6-4 and J usage is TRBJ2-3, with D unclear. CDR3 length equals 14 residues. V was clipped by 5 bases and J by 2 bases, with 11 bases between them. Germline V gives CDR1 MRHNA, CDR2 SNTAGT. CDR3: CASSRGAFTDTQYF. CDR3 nucleotides: TGTGCCAGCAGTCGCGGAGCTTTCACAGATACGCAGTATTTT.

This clone was observed a few times. The J gene is TRBJ2-7, the V gene TRBV30; tentative D call: TRBD2 (5 bases). Trimming stripped 0 bases from V and 2 bases from J, with 11 bases between. Germline loops: CDR1 GTSNPN, CDR2 SVGIG (reference sequence). The CDR3 runs to 14 residues. The CDR3 loop reads CAWSVGGSAYEQYF. CDR3 in DNA: TGTGCCTGGAGTGTGGGTGGGAGCGCCTACGAGCAGTACTTC.

The chain links TRBV21-1 to TRBJ1-5. TRBV21-1 represents a pseudogene. This CDR3 region has 14 residues. The CDR3 spells CAVGGAIGNQPQHF. CDR3 sequence (DNA): TGTGCAGTGGGGGGGGCAATCGGCAATCAGCCCCAGCATTTT.

The chain employs TRBV19 and TRBJ1-2; D gene uncertain. Germline CDR1 reads LNHDA; CDR2 reads SQIVND (reference sequence). The CDR3 is 15 residues long. Between the trimmed V and J ends, which lost 1 base and 0 bases, there was a span of 9 bases. The CDR3 region is CASSIGGTANYGYTF. The CDR3, as DNA: TGTGCCAGTAGTATAGGGGGAACAGCTAACTATGGCTACACCTTC.

On this clone itself: At one boundary the junction diverges from the germline segment, which might be a read error. V usage is TRBV25-1 and J usage is TRBJ1-1, with D possibly matching TRBD1 (6 bases). CDR1 and CDR2 from the germline V gene are MGHDK and SYGVNS. This CDR3 comprises 13 residues. CDR3 DNA sequence: TGTGCCAACAGTAAACAAGGACAGTCTGAAGCTTTCTTT. It encodes CANSKQGQSEAFF.

The V call is TRBV30, the J call TRBJ2-2, with D unclear. Trimming left V 1 base short and J 7 bases short, with 10 bases between. The CDR3 runs 13 residues. Germline CDR1 reads GTSNPN; CDR2 reads SVGIG (reference sequence). The chain's CDR3 is CAWSDRRVGELFF. The DNA of the CDR3 is TGTGCCTGGAGTGACCGGCGTGTCGGGGAGCTGTTTTTT.

CDR3 protein: CAWSRGLGTEAFF. Written as DNA, the CDR3 is TGTGCCTGGAGTCGAGGGTTGGGCACTGAAGCTTTCTTT. V is TRBV30 and J is TRBJ1-1; D gene unclear. The V gene's germline CDR1 is GTSNPN and CDR2 SVGIG (reference sequence). The V and J ends lost 2 bases and 4 bases respectively, with 11 bases between them. The CDR3 runs to 13 residues.

About this clone itself: One junction end does not reproduce the germline sequence, and a read error may be involved. The V and J genes are TRBV7-9 and TRBJ2-1; 13 positions match TRBD2. Germline values: CDR1 SEHNR, CDR2 FQNEAQ (reference sequence). CDR3 length: 15 amino acids. The CDR3 DNA sequence: TGTGCCGGCAGTCATCGGACTAGCGGGAGAGATGAGCAGTTCTTC. Its protein product is CAGSHRTSGRDEQFF.

The chain has TRBV29-1 and TRBJ1-5; 7 bases match TRBD1. The V and J ends lost 5 bases and 4 bases, in that order; junction bases with no gene match: 8. The germline V gene encodes CDR1 SQVTM and CDR2 ANQGSEA. The CDR3 length is 14 residues. The CDR3 reads CSVTTGPGNQPQHF. Here the CDR3 DNA reads TGCAGCGTTACGACAGGGCCGGGGAATCAGCCCCAGCATTTT.

The gene calls are TRBV6-5 and TRBJ1-1, with D unclear. V lost 0 bases, J lost 5 bases, and 13 bases lay in between. Per germline, CDR1 MNHEY and CDR2 SVGAGI. The CDR3 is made up of 15 amino acids. CDR3 sequence: CASSYSDDRATEAFF. DNA for the CDR3: TGTGCCAGCAGTTACTCAGACGACCGAGCAACTGAAGCTTTCTTT.

This clone was observed a few times. This chain uses TRBV11-1 with TRBJ2-7; D is possibly TRBD1 or TRBD2 (5 bases each). The CDR3 loop spans 15 amino acids. Trimming took 4 bases from V and 2 from J, leaving 15 bases between them. Looked up from germline, CDR1 is SGHAT and CDR2 is FQDESV (reference sequence). In DNA, the CDR3 is TGTGCCAGCAGCTCGCCAGGGAGTGGGGCCTACGAGCAGTACTTC. Amino acid sequence: CASSSPGSGAYEQYF.

This clone has at least ten counts. Here the CDR3 DNA reads TGCAGCGTAATGACTAGCGGAGGGTACCAAGAGACCCAGTACTTC. Its protein is CSVMTSGGYQETQYF. V usage is TRBV29-1 and J usage is TRBJ2-5, with 9 bases matching TRBD2. The V and J ends lost 6 bases and 0 bases, in that order; junction bases with no gene match: 8. CDR1 SQVTM and CDR2 ANQGSEA come from the germline V gene. The CDR3 sequence is 15 residues long. Full variable domain (remainder filled in from reference TRBV29-1 and TRBJ2-5): SAVISQKPSRDICQRGTSLTIQCQVDSQVTMMFWYRQQPGQSLTLIATANQGSEATYESGFVIDKFPISRPNLTFSTLTVSNMSPEDSSIYLCSVMTSGGYQETQYFGPGTRLLVL.

This clone was observed many times. Other DNA sequences in the sample encode the same CDR3. V gene TRBV28 combines with J gene TRBJ1-2; D is ambiguous. The germline V and J ends were trimmed by 6 bases and 4 bases, with 3 bases remaining between them. The CDR3 extends over 10 amino acids. CDR1 is MDHEN, CDR2 SYDVKM, per germline. The CDR3 reads CASSRYGYTF. The DNA of the CDR3 is TGTGCCAGCAGCCGCTATGGCTACACCTTC.

This clone was observed a handful of times. V gene TRBV6-6 combines with J gene TRBJ1-2; D is unresolved. This CDR3 region has 12 residues. Germline-derived CDR1 and CDR2 are MNHNY and SVGAGI (reference sequence). With 3 bases removed from V and 4 bases from J, the gap between germline ends came to 6 bases. The CDR3 here is CASSYLGYGYTF. As DNA, the CDR3 is TGTGCCAGCAGTTATCTCGGCTATGGCTACACCTTC.

In its sample, this clone is medium-sized. The V call is TRBV7-9, the J call TRBJ1-4; D gene unclear. Trimming pared 11 bases from V and 5 bases from J, leaving 12 bases between. CDR1 is SEHNR, CDR2 FQNEAQ, per germline (reference sequence). This CDR3 has 12 residues. CDR3 sequence: CACQTRNEKLFF. The CDR3, as DNA: TGTGCCTGCCAGACGAGGAATGAAAAACTGTTTTTT.

V gene TRBV18 combines with J gene TRBJ2-6; D unresolved. Trimming stripped 6 bases from V and 3 bases from J, with 9 bases between. The germline V gene has CDR1 KGHSH and CDR2 LQKENI. This CDR3 is built from 14 residues. The CDR3 is CASSETRGANVLTF. CDR3 nucleotides: TGTGCCAGCTCGGAGACACGTGGGGCCAACGTCCTGACTTTC.

This clone appeared a few times. V and J are TRBV30 and TRBJ1-3; D is unclear. V lost 3 bases, J lost 1 base, and 13 bases lay in between. This CDR3 contains 15 residues. Germline assignment: CDR1 GTSNPN and CDR2 SVGIG (reference sequence). Written as DNA, the CDR3 is TGTGCCTGGAGACGGAAAGGTATATCTGGAAACACCATATATTTT. It encodes CAWRRKGISGNTIYF.

This sequence joins TRBV9 and TRBJ1-1; possible D gene TRBD1, 5 bases. CDR3 length equals 13 residues. Between the trimmed V and J ends, which lost 4 bases and 7 bases, there was a span of 14 bases. Germline V CDR1 and CDR2: SGDLS, YYNGEE. Here the CDR3 DNA reads TGTGCCAGCAGCCAAGGGGCGGTTCTTGAAGCTTTCTTT. Translated: CASSQGAVLEAFF.

As concerns this clone: At one end the junction does not follow the germline gene, possibly because of a read error. This rearrangement joins TRBV7-8 to TRBJ2-7; the D gene is possibly TRBD1 (6 bases). This CDR3 comprises 11 residues. CDR1 SGHVS and CDR2 FQNEAQ come from the germline V gene. CDR3: CASSQQGEQYF. The CDR3 DNA is TGCGCCAGCAGCCAACAGGGCGAGCAGTACTTC.

This clone was found a few times. The chain joins TRBV30 to TRBJ1-5; 8 nucleotides line up with TRBD1. The germline V gene encodes CDR1 GTSNPN and CDR2 SVGIG (reference sequence). This CDR3 region has 16 residues. V shed 0 bases and J 3 bases; nucleotides not matched to a gene: 7. The CDR3 spells CAWSVLSGGDNQPQHF. The CDR3 coding sequence is TGTGCCTGGAGTGTACTATCAGGGGGCGACAATCAGCCCCAGCATTTT.

The chain uses TRBV9 and TRBJ2-1; D tentatively reads TRBD1 or TRBD2 (5 bases each). The CDR3 spans 16 residues. Trimming shortened V by 0 bases and J by 6 bases, and 16 bases separated the two germline ends. CDR1 is SGDLS, CDR2 YYNGEE, per germline. For the CDR3, the DNA is TGTGCCAGCAGCGTAGCCGGGACCGCATCGGGCAATGAGCAGTTCTTC. Amino acids: CASSVAGTASGNEQFF. Full variable domain (outside the CDR3, taken from reference TRBV9 and TRBJ2-1): DSGVTQTPKHLITATGQRVTLRCSPRSGDLSVYWYQQSLDQGLQFLIQYYNGEERAKGNILERFSAQQFPDLHSELNLSSLELGDSALYFCASSVAGTASGNEQFFGPGTRLTVL.

The chain employs TRBV30 and TRBJ2-2; D gene ambiguous. V was cut by 0 bases and J by 5 bases, with 7 bases left in between. Germline values: CDR1 GTSNPN, CDR2 SVGIG (reference sequence). The CDR3 is made up of 13 amino acids. The CDR3 DNA reads as TGTGCCTGGAGTGTATGGTTTACCGGGGAGCTGTTTTTT. Amino acids: CAWSVWFTGELFF.

Comments on this clone: A clone one base away is much larger, so this may be a read error. Other DNA sequences in the sample encode the same CDR3. The chain carries TRBV28 and TRBJ1-2; D not resolved. Germline CDR1 and CDR2: MDHEN and SYDVKM. The CDR3 contains 11 residues. This chain's CDR3 is CASFGNYGYTF. As DNA, the CDR3 is TGCGCCAGCTTCGGTAACTATGGCTACACCTTC.

This clone has ten or more counts. The chain joins TRBV2 to TRBJ1-2; 7 positions match TRBD1. CDR1 is SNHLY and CDR2 is FYNNEI in the germline V gene. The V gene end was trimmed by 5 bases and the J gene end by 0 bases; junction bases not matched to a gene: 3. The CDR3 runs to 14 residues. The CDR3 DNA reads TGTGCCAGCAGTCCACAGGGGACTAACTATGGCTACACCTTC. This translates into CASSPQGTNYGYTF.